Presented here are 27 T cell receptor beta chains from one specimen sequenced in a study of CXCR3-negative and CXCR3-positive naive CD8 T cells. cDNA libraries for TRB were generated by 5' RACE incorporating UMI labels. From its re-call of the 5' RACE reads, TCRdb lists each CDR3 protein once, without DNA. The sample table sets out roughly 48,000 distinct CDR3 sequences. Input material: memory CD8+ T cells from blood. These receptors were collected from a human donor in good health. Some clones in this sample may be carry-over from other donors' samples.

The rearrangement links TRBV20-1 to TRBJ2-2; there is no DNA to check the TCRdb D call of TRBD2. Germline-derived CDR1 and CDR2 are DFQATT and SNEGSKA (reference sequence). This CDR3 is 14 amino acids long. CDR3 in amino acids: CSAPGRGNTGELFF.

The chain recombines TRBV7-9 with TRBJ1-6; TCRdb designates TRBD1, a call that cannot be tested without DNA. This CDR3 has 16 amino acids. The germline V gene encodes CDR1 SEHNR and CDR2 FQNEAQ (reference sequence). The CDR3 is CASSSQPTGRNSPLHF.

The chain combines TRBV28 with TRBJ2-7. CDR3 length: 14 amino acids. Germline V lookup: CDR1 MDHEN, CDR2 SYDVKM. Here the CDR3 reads CASSLGLRPYEQYF.

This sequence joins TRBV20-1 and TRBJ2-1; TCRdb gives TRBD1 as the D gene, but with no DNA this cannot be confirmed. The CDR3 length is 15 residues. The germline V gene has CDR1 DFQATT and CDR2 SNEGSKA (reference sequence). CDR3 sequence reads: CSASHREALRNEQFF.

CDR3 loop: CASTHPQGINNEQFF. This sequence joins TRBV7-9 and TRBJ2-1; TCRdb's D call of TRBD1 is untestable without DNA. Germline V CDR1 and CDR2: SEHNR, FQNEAQ (reference sequence). CDR3 size: 15 residues. Variable domain in full (rest from reference TRBV7-9 and TRBJ2-1): DTGVSQNPRHKITKRGQNVTFRCDPISEHNRLYWYRQTLGQGPEFLTYFQNEAQLEKSRLLSDRFSAERPKGSFSTLEIQRTEQGDSAMYLCASTHPQGINNEQFFGPGTRLTVL.

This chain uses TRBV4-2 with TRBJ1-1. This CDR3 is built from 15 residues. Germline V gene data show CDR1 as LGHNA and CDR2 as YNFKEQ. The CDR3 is CASSQVVGSNTEAFF.

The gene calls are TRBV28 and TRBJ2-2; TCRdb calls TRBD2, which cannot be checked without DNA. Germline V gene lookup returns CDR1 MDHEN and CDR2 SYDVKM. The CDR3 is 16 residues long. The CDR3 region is CASSYRLAMNTGELFF. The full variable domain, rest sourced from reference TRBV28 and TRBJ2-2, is DVKVTQSSRYLVKRTGEKVFLECVQDMDHENMFWYRQDPGLGLRLIYFSYDVKMKEKGDIPEGYSVSREKKERFSLILESASTNQTSMYLCASSYRLAMNTGELFFGEGSRLTVL.

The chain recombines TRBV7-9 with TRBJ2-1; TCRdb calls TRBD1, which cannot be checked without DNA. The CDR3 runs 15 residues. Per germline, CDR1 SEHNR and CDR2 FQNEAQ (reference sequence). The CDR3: CASSFPGQGSNEQFF.

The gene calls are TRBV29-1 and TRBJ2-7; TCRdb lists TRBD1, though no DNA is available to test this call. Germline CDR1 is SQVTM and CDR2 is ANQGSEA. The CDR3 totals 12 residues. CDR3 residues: CSVVTGSYEQYF.

The CDR3 loop reads CASSLGRDSTYEQYF. The chain links TRBV5-1 to TRBJ2-7; TCRdb lists TRBD1, though no DNA is available to test this call. CDR1 SGHRS and CDR2 YFSETQ come from the germline V gene. The CDR3 is 15 residues long.

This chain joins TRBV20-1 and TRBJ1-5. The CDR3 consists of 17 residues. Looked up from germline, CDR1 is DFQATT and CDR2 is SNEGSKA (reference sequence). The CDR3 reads CSAKSGILLGSNQPQHF.

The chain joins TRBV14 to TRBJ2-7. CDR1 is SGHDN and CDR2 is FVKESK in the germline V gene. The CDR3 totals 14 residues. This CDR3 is CASSPQVGGYEQYF.

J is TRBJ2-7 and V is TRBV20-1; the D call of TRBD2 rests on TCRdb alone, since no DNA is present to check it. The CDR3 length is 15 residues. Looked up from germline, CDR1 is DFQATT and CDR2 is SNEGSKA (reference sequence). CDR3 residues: CSAREAHIARYEQYF.

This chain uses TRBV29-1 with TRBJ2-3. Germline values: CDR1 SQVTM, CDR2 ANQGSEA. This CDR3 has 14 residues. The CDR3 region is CSVEGTGFTDTQYF.

The CDR3 sequence: CAISEPGGPPTDTQYF. This chain links TRBV10-3 with TRBJ2-3; with no DNA, the TCRdb D assignment of TRBD2 cannot be verified. The CDR3 is made up of 16 amino acids. The germline V gene has CDR1 ENHRY and CDR2 SYGVKD.

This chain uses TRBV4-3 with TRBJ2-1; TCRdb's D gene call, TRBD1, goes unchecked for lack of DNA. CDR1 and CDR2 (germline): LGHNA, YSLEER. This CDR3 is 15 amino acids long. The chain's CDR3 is CASSQVHRVYNEQFF.

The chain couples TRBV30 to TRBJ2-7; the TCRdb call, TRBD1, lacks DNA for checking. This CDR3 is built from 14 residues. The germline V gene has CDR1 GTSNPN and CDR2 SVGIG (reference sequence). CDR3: CAWSTGQGVDEQYF.

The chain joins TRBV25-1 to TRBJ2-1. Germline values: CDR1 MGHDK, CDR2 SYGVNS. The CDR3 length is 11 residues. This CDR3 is CASSYSFEQFF.

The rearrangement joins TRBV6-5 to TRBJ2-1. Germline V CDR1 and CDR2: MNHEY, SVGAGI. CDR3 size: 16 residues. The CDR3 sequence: CASSYYPDQTYNEQFF.

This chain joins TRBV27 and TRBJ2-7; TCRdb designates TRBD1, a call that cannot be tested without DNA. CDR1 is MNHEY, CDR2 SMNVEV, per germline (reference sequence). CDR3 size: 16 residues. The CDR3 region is CASSSSGTRPGYEQYF.

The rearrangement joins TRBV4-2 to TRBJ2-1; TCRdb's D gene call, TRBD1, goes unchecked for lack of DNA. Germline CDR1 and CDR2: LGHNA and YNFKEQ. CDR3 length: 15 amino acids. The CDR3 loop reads CASSHKTGEVNEQFF.

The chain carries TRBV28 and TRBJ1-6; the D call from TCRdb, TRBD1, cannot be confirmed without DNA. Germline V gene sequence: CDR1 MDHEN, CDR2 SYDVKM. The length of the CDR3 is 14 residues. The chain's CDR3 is CASNPPGYNSPLHF.

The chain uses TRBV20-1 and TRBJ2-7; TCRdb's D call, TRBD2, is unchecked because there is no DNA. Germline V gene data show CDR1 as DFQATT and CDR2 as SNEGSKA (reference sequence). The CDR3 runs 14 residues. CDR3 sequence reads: CSAPLAGDSYEQYF.

CDR3: CATKRAWTSYEQYF. The chain carries TRBV15 and TRBJ2-7; the TCRdb call, TRBD2, lacks DNA for checking. The CDR3 runs to 14 residues. In germline, CDR1 is LNHNV, CDR2 YYDKDF (reference sequence).

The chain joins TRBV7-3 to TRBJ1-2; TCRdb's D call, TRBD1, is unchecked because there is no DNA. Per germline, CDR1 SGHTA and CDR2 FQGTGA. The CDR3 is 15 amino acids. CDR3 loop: CASSLKAGTVYGYTF.

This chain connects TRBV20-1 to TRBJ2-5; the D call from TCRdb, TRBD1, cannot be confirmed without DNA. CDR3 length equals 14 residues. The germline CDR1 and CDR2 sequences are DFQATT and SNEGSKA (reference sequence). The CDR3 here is CSARDGAGQETQYF.

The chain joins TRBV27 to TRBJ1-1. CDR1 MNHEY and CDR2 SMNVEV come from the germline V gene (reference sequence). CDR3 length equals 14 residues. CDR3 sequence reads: CASSLWRGETEAFF.